Listed below are T cell receptor beta chains from one sample, sequenced in a study of T-cell memory formation after mild COVID-19. TCRdb called the 5' RACE reads again in MiXCR, with one record for every CDR3 protein. The top ten clones hold approximately 12% of a sample with 450,000 to 700,000 distinct CDR3 sequences, more than 15% of them seen once. Sequences were obtained from PBMCs or a T cell subset sorted from them (not recorded which). The receptors come from an adult woman who had mild COVID-19 (a few samples of this study predate the infection). Cell type and time point are not known. Each CDR3 is given with its conserved first and last residue. D genes are given only for firm matches. Clone size, where shown, is once, few, many, or a class for clones that have expanded.

d_gene: TRBD1; v_gene: TRBV15; abundance: few; j_gene: TRBJ1-5; CDR3nt: TGTGCCACCAGCAGCCGGGACAGGGAAGGGGATCAGCCCCAGCATTTT; CDR3aa: CATSSRDREGDQPQHF
d_gene: TRBD2; v_gene: TRBV7-6; abundance: .; j_gene: TRBJ2-1; CDR3nt: TGTGCCAGCAGCTTAGCCGGCCCACCTAGCGGGAGTTCCTACAATGAGCAGTTCTTC; CDR3aa: CASSLAGPPSGSSYNEQFF
d_gene: .; v_gene: TRBV7-9; abundance: .; j_gene: TRBJ2-5; CDR3nt: TGTGCCAGCATCCCTCAGGGGCTTAGAGCGGCGACCCAGTACTTC; CDR3aa: CASIPQGLRAATQYF
d_gene: TRBD1; v_gene: TRBV12-3/TRBV12-4; abundance: .; j_gene: TRBJ1-1; CDR3nt: TGTGCCAGCAGTCGGCTTGGGACAGCTGAAGCTTTCTTT; CDR3aa: CASSRLGTAEAFF
d_gene: .; v_gene: TRBV3-1; abundance: .; j_gene: TRBJ2-5; CDR3nt: TGTGCCAGCAGCCAAGTAAGCAGCCAAGAGACCCAGTACTTC; CDR3aa: CASSQVSSQETQYF
d_gene: .; v_gene: TRBV6-6; abundance: .; j_gene: TRBJ2-7; CDR3nt: TGTGCCAGCGGCGGGGAAGGGGCAACCTACGAGCAGTACTTC; CDR3aa: CASGGEGATYEQYF
d_gene: TRBD2; v_gene: TRBV27; abundance: many; j_gene: TRBJ2-2; CDR3nt: TGTGCCAGCCGACTAGCGGGGTCCAACACCGGGGAGCTGTTTTTT; CDR3aa: CASRLAGSNTGELFF
d_gene: .; v_gene: TRBV19; abundance: .; j_gene: TRBJ2-7; CDR3nt: TGTGCCAGTAGTAAGGGCGAGAGGGTCCACGAGCAGTACTTC; CDR3aa: CASSKGERVHEQYF
d_gene: .; v_gene: TRBV5-1; abundance: many; j_gene: TRBJ1-1; CDR3nt: TGCGCCAGCAGCGGCGAGGTTACTGAAGCTTTCTTT; CDR3aa: CASSGEVTEAFF
d_gene: .; v_gene: TRBV12-3/TRBV12-4; abundance: few; j_gene: TRBJ2-1; CDR3nt: TGTGCCAGCAGTACCAATCCTCCGGGACACCCTCACAATGAGCAGTTCTTC; CDR3aa: CASSTNPPGHPHNEQFF
d_gene: TRBD1; v_gene: TRBV6-5; abundance: .; j_gene: TRBJ2-2; CDR3nt: TGTGCCAGCAGTTACCCTGGGACAGGGGATAGCACCGGGGAGCTGTTTTTT; CDR3aa: CASSYPGTGDSTGELFF
d_gene: .; v_gene: TRBV21-1; abundance: .; j_gene: TRBJ1-2; CDR3nt: TGTGCCAGCAGCAAAGCGGGACAATCTGGCTACACCTTC; CDR3aa: CASSKAGQSGYTF
d_gene: TRBD1; v_gene: TRBV7-9; abundance: few; j_gene: TRBJ1-1; CDR3nt: TGTGCCAGCAGCGAAGGACAGGTAGAAGCTTTCTTT; CDR3aa: CASSEGQVEAFF
d_gene: TRBD1; v_gene: TRBV10-3; abundance: few; j_gene: TRBJ2-1; CDR3nt: TGTGCCTCCAAGGAGACAGGGTCCCGCAATGAGCAGTTCTTC; CDR3aa: CASKETGSRNEQFF
d_gene: .; v_gene: TRBV3-1; abundance: few; j_gene: TRBJ1-4; CDR3nt: TGTGCCAGCAGCCAACACGGGAGTGGGGGTATGATGATGCTGTTTTTT; CDR3aa: CASSQHGSGGMMMLFF
d_gene: TRBD1; v_gene: TRBV29-1; abundance: .; j_gene: TRBJ2-7; CDR3nt: TGCAGCGTTGAGAGCACAGGGGTCGAGCAGTACTTC; CDR3aa: CSVESTGVEQYF
d_gene: TRBD1; v_gene: TRBV4-1; abundance: .; j_gene: TRBJ2-7; CDR3nt: TGCGCCAGCAGCCAAGGGGATTCGGACAGGGCCTACGAGCAGTACTTC; CDR3aa: CASSQGDSDRAYEQYF
d_gene: .; v_gene: TRBV21-1; abundance: few; j_gene: TRBJ2-1; CDR3nt: TGTGCCAGCAGCAAAGCGTATCGGACTAGCGGGTTAAATGAGCAGTTCTTC; CDR3aa: CASSKAYRTSGLNEQFF
d_gene: .; v_gene: TRBV9; abundance: few; j_gene: TRBJ2-2; CDR3nt: TGTGCCAGCAGCTCCCGCTACTTAAACACCGGGGAGCTGTTTTTT; CDR3aa: CASSSRYLNTGELFF
d_gene: TRBD2; v_gene: TRBV7-2; abundance: few; j_gene: TRBJ2-7; CDR3nt: TGTGCCAGCAGCTTAGCTCGGACTAGCGGGAGCTACGAGCAGTACTTC; CDR3aa: CASSLARTSGSYEQYF
d_gene: .; v_gene: TRBV28; abundance: once; j_gene: TRBJ2-2; CDR3nt: TGTGCCAGCAGTCCTTTGGGTCTTCCCGGGGAGCTGTTTTTT; CDR3aa: CASSPLGLPGELFF
d_gene: TRBD1; v_gene: TRBV9; abundance: .; j_gene: TRBJ2-2; CDR3nt: TGTGCCAGCAGCGTACCCGCTTTAGGGGGCGCGGTCACCGGGGAGCTGTTTTTT; CDR3aa: CASSVPALGGAVTGELFF
d_gene: .; v_gene: TRBV6-2/TRBV6-3; abundance: .; j_gene: TRBJ2-1; CDR3nt: TGTGCCAGCAGTTACTCCCATTCCTACAATGAGCAGTTCTTC; CDR3aa: CASSYSHSYNEQFF
d_gene: .; v_gene: TRBV5-6; abundance: .; j_gene: TRBJ2-2; CDR3nt: TGTGCCAGCAGCTTGGCAGTTTCGTCCGGGGAGCTGTTTTTT; CDR3aa: CASSLAVSSGELFF
d_gene: .; v_gene: TRBV3-1; abundance: .; j_gene: TRBJ2-7; CDR3nt: TGTGCCAGCAGCCCGAAACTTTTCATTTACGAGCAGTACTTC; CDR3aa: CASSPKLFIYEQYF
d_gene: .; v_gene: TRBV19; abundance: few; j_gene: TRBJ2-6; CDR3nt: TGTGCCAGTACCTCCGGGCAGGTCTCTGGGGCCAACGTCCTGACTTTC; CDR3aa: CASTSGQVSGANVLTF
d_gene: .; v_gene: TRBV7-9; abundance: few; j_gene: TRBJ2-1; CDR3nt: TGTGCCAGCAGCTTACTTCGCGGGGCTTTCTACAATGAGCAGTTCTTC; CDR3aa: CASSLLRGAFYNEQFF
d_gene: TRBD1; v_gene: TRBV5-1; abundance: many; j_gene: TRBJ1-1; CDR3nt: TGCGCCAGCAGCTTACAGGGGGCGGACACTGAAGCTTTCTTT; CDR3aa: CASSLQGADTEAFF
d_gene: TRBD2; v_gene: TRBV9; abundance: .; j_gene: TRBJ2-7; CDR3nt: TGTGCCAGCAGCAGCACTAGCGGTGGGGGGGAGCAGTACTTC; CDR3aa: CASSSTSGGGEQYF
d_gene: TRBD1; v_gene: TRBV20-1; abundance: few; j_gene: TRBJ1-1; CDR3nt: TGCAGTGCTAGATCTAGGGGGCCATCCACTGAAGCTTTCTTT; CDR3aa: CSARSRGPSTEAFF
d_gene: TRBD1; v_gene: TRBV5-1; abundance: .; j_gene: TRBJ2-5; CDR3nt: TGCGCCAGCAGCTTGGGGGACAGGGCGCTCCAAGAGACCCAGTACTTC; CDR3aa: CASSLGDRALQETQYF
d_gene: .; v_gene: TRBV7-2; abundance: many; j_gene: TRBJ1-6; CDR3nt: TGTGCCAGCAGCTTCCAGTCTAATAATTCACCCCTCCACTTT; CDR3aa: CASSFQSNNSPLHF
d_gene: .; v_gene: TRBV29-1; abundance: few; j_gene: TRBJ2-1; CDR3nt: TGCAGCGTTGTGTCAGGGACCTACAATGAGCAGTTCTTC; CDR3aa: CSVVSGTYNEQFF
d_gene: TRBD2; v_gene: TRBV4-2; abundance: .; j_gene: TRBJ2-3; CDR3nt: TGTGCCAGCAGCCAAGGAGGACTAGCGGACTACACAGATACGCAGTATTTT; CDR3aa: CASSQGGLADYTDTQYF
d_gene: .; v_gene: TRBV30; abundance: .; j_gene: TRBJ2-1; CDR3nt: TGTGCCTGGAGCTTATTAGGCGTCTCCTACAATGAGCAGTTCTTC; CDR3aa: CAWSLLGVSYNEQFF
d_gene: .; v_gene: TRBV25-1; abundance: once; j_gene: TRBJ2-1; CDR3nt: TGTGCCAGCAGGGGAGGGGACACATACAATGAGCAGTTCTTC; CDR3aa: CASRGGDTYNEQFF
d_gene: .; v_gene: TRBV3-1; abundance: few; j_gene: TRBJ2-7; CDR3nt: TGTGCCAGCAGCCAAGATCGGGCACCCTACGAGCAGTACTTC; CDR3aa: CASSQDRAPYEQYF
d_gene: .; v_gene: TRBV7-2; abundance: .; j_gene: TRBJ2-1; CDR3nt: TGTGCCAGCAGCTTAGATCAGTGGGCCCTCAATGAGCAGTTCTTC; CDR3aa: CASSLDQWALNEQFF
d_gene: TRBD1; v_gene: TRBV12-3/TRBV12-4; abundance: .; j_gene: TRBJ2-6; CDR3nt: TGTGCCAGCAGACTGCAGGGGGCTGGGGCCAACGTCCTGACTTTC; CDR3aa: CASRLQGAGANVLTF
d_gene: TRBD1; v_gene: TRBV4-1; abundance: once; j_gene: TRBJ2-7; CDR3nt: TGCGCCAGCAGCCACCCCGGACAGGGCGGTTCCTACGAGCAGTACTTC; CDR3aa: CASSHPGQGGSYEQYF
d_gene: TRBD1; v_gene: TRBV12-3/TRBV12-4; abundance: few; j_gene: TRBJ1-2; CDR3nt: TGTGCCAGCAGTAGACAGGGGAATCGCTATGGCTACACCTTC; CDR3aa: CASSRQGNRYGYTF
d_gene: TRBD1; v_gene: TRBV7-9; abundance: .; j_gene: TRBJ1-1; CDR3nt: TGTGCCAGCAGCACCGGGACAGGGTATAGCACTGAAGCTTTCTTT; CDR3aa: CASSTGTGYSTEAFF
d_gene: .; v_gene: TRBV4-1; abundance: .; j_gene: TRBJ1-2; CDR3nt: TGCGCCAGCAGCCAAGATCCCTCTTCGGCAGCCTATGGCTACACCTTC; CDR3aa: CASSQDPSSAAYGYTF
d_gene: .; v_gene: TRBV12-3/TRBV12-4; abundance: few; j_gene: TRBJ2-1; CDR3nt: TGTGCCAGCAGTTTTGGCCGGCGCTATTACAATGAGCAGTTCTTC; CDR3aa: CASSFGRRYYNEQFF
d_gene: .; v_gene: TRBV10-3; abundance: few; j_gene: TRBJ1-2; CDR3nt: TGTGCCACGGGGCTTGACTATGGCTACACCTTC; CDR3aa: CATGLDYGYTF
d_gene: TRBD2; v_gene: TRBV15; abundance: many; j_gene: TRBJ2-4; CDR3nt: TGTGCCACCAGCCGAGCGGGGGGGGTGAACATTCAGTACTTC; CDR3aa: CATSRAGGVNIQYF
d_gene: TRBD2; v_gene: TRBV24-1; abundance: few; j_gene: TRBJ2-3; CDR3nt: TGTGCCACCAGTGATCCTAGCGGGGGACTCACAGATACGCAGTATTTT; CDR3aa: CATSDPSGGLTDTQYF
d_gene: TRBD2; v_gene: TRBV7-2; abundance: .; j_gene: TRBJ2-5; CDR3nt: TGTGCCAGCAGCTTAATGGGACTAGCGGGGGGGCGAGAGACCCAGTACTTC; CDR3aa: CASSLMGLAGGRETQYF
d_gene: .; v_gene: TRBV11-3; abundance: few; j_gene: TRBJ2-4; CDR3nt: TGTGCCAGCAGCAAACGCTCAGGGTCCAATACGAATATGCAGTACTTC; CDR3aa: CASSKRSGSNTNMQYF
d_gene: .; v_gene: TRBV6-1; abundance: few; j_gene: TRBJ2-2; CDR3nt: TGTGCCAGCAGTGTCCCTAGTGGCAGTACCGGGGAGCTGTTTTTT; CDR3aa: CASSVPSGSTGELFF
d_gene: .; v_gene: TRBV24-1; abundance: .; j_gene: TRBJ1-2; CDR3nt: TGTGCCACCAGTTCTAACTCGAGAGGCTACACCTTC; CDR3aa: CATSSNSRGYTF
d_gene: .; v_gene: TRBV3-1; abundance: few; j_gene: TRBJ2-5; CDR3nt: TGTGCCAGCAGTAGTATGGAGACCCAGTACTTC; CDR3aa: CASSSMETQYF
d_gene: .; v_gene: TRBV5-6; abundance: few; j_gene: TRBJ2-1; CDR3nt: TGTGCCAGCAGCTTGGGGAGCGTACCCGCCCTCGATGAGCAGTTCTTC; CDR3aa: CASSLGSVPALDEQFF
d_gene: .; v_gene: TRBV15; abundance: few; j_gene: TRBJ2-7; CDR3nt: TGTGCCACCAGCTTCCAAAAGGGAGACAGCACCTACGAGCAGTACTTC; CDR3aa: CATSFQKGDSTYEQYF